Listed below are T cell receptor beta chains from one sample, sequenced in a study of shared clonotypes between healthy human individuals. Using immunoSEQ multiplex PCR, the repertoire was profiled, and TCRdb retains in-frame clones only, with some absent. The data hold around 1.4 million clones, with approximately 98.5% observed a single time. Sequencing was done on a sample of naive CD4+ T cells sorted from blood. Receptor source: a man aged 25-45 years in good health. The CDR3 runs from the conserved cysteine through the conserved F or W. The order of the fields is CDR3 DNA, CDR3 protein, D gene, V gene, clone size, J gene. The D gene is left open where the match is weak. A clone size is listed for some rows: how often the clone was seen (once, few, many), or a class if it is expanded.

CDR3 DNA: TGTGCCAGCAGTGAAGCGCTTTCATGGGGAGGAGAGCAGTACTTC
CDR3 protein: CASSEALSWGGEQYF
D gene: .
V gene: TRBV2
clone size: .
J gene: TRBJ2-7

CDR3 DNA: TGCAGCGTAGAGACCAGTCCATCCACTGAAGCTTTCTTT
CDR3 protein: CSVETSPSTEAFF
D gene: .
V gene: TRBV29-1
clone size: .
J gene: TRBJ1-1

CDR3 DNA: TGTGCCAGCAGCTTGTTGCCGGGGCATGGCTACACCTTC
CDR3 protein: CASSLLPGHGYTF
D gene: .
V gene: TRBV5-5
clone size: .
J gene: TRBJ1-2

CDR3 DNA: TGTGCCTGGAGTGCAACAACCCACCGGCAGGGGGCGGTCTACGAGCAGTACTTC
CDR3 protein: CAWSATTHRQGAVYEQYF
D gene: TRBD1
V gene: TRBV30
clone size: .
J gene: TRBJ2-7

CDR3 DNA: TGTGCCAGCAGCTCCAGACAGGAGAGCTCCTACGAGCAGTACTTC
CDR3 protein: CASSSRQESSYEQYF
D gene: .
V gene: TRBV5-4
clone size: .
J gene: TRBJ2-7

CDR3 DNA: TGTGCCAGCAGTGAAGCGCAGTATAGCAATCAGCCCCAGCATTTT
CDR3 protein: CASSEAQYSNQPQHF
D gene: .
V gene: TRBV6-1
clone size: .
J gene: TRBJ1-5

CDR3 DNA: TGTGCCAGCAGCTACAGGGGTGGTACCGGGGAGCTGTTTTTT
CDR3 protein: CASSYRGGTGELFF
D gene: TRBD1
V gene: TRBV7-8
clone size: .
J gene: TRBJ2-2

CDR3 DNA: TGTGCCAGCTCACCCGGAGTGGGTTATGACACCGGGGAGCTGTTTTTT
CDR3 protein: CASSPGVGYDTGELFF
D gene: .
V gene: TRBV18
clone size: .
J gene: TRBJ2-2

CDR3 DNA: TGTGCCAGCAGCACATTAGCGGGAGACACAGATACGCAGTATTTT
CDR3 protein: CASSTLAGDTDTQYF
D gene: TRBD2
V gene: TRBV5-4
clone size: .
J gene: TRBJ2-3

CDR3 DNA: TGTGCCAGCAGTCTAACCGTCGGGCAGCCCCAGCATTTT
CDR3 protein: CASSLTVGQPQHF
D gene: .
V gene: TRBV6-5
clone size: .
J gene: TRBJ1-5

CDR3 DNA: TGCGCCAGCAGCTTCGACCGGGGGTTCGGAAACACCATATATTTT
CDR3 protein: CASSFDRGFGNTIYF
D gene: .
V gene: TRBV5-1
clone size: .
J gene: TRBJ1-3

CDR3 DNA: TGTGCCAGCAGTTATGTTGGGGCCAACGTCCTGACTTTC
CDR3 protein: CASSYVGANVLTF
D gene: .
V gene: TRBV6-6
clone size: .
J gene: TRBJ2-6

CDR3 DNA: TGTGCCAGCATCCCCAATCAGCCCCAGCATTTT
CDR3 protein: CASIPNQPQHF
D gene: .
V gene: TRBV5-8
clone size: .
J gene: TRBJ1-5

CDR3 DNA: TGTGCCAGCATCGACAGGTTGAACACTGAAGCTTTCTTT
CDR3 protein: CASIDRLNTEAFF
D gene: .
V gene: TRBV6-5
clone size: .
J gene: TRBJ1-1

CDR3 DNA: TGTGCCAGCAGCCCGGGCACCCTAAGCAATCAGCCCCAGCATTTT
CDR3 protein: CASSPGTLSNQPQHF
D gene: .
V gene: TRBV6-5
clone size: .
J gene: TRBJ1-5

CDR3 DNA: TGTGCCAGCAGCTTAAGTTCAGTTTTCTACGAGCAGTACTTC
CDR3 protein: CASSLSSVFYEQYF
D gene: .
V gene: TRBV7-9
clone size: .
J gene: TRBJ2-7

CDR3 DNA: TGTGCCAGCAGCTTATTAGGTTTGGGCTACACCTTC
CDR3 protein: CASSLLGLGYTF
D gene: .
V gene: TRBV7-3
clone size: .
J gene: TRBJ1-2

CDR3 DNA: TGTGCCAGCAGAGACAGGTCGTTCGGCAATCAGCCCCAGCATTTT
CDR3 protein: CASRDRSFGNQPQHF
D gene: .
V gene: TRBV6-1
clone size: .
J gene: TRBJ1-5

CDR3 DNA: TGTGCCAGCAGCTTAGTTGGGGATCAGCCCCAGCATTTT
CDR3 protein: CASSLVGDQPQHF
D gene: .
V gene: TRBV7-2
clone size: .
J gene: TRBJ1-5

CDR3 DNA: TGCAGCGGCGCCCGGGGCCGCACAGATACGCAGTATTTT
CDR3 protein: CSGARGRTDTQYF
D gene: .
V gene: TRBV29-1
clone size: .
J gene: TRBJ2-3

CDR3 DNA: TGTGCCACCGCTACCACTAGCGGGTATTTAGAGCAGTACTTC
CDR3 protein: CATATTSGYLEQYF
D gene: TRBD2
V gene: TRBV15
clone size: .
J gene: TRBJ2-7

CDR3 DNA: TGTGCCAGCAGCTACGACCGGACTAGCGGGAGGGGCAAGGAGACCCAGTACTTC
CDR3 protein: CASSYDRTSGRGKETQYF
D gene: TRBD2
V gene: TRBV5-4
clone size: .
J gene: TRBJ2-5

CDR3 DNA: TGTGCCAGCAGTCCACCTCAACTTCTCGGGGACGGACCCTACGAGCAGTACTTC
CDR3 protein: CASSPPQLLGDGPYEQYF
D gene: .
V gene: TRBV28
clone size: .
J gene: TRBJ2-7

CDR3 DNA: TGTGCCACCAGCAGAGAACGCGGCTCTGGGGCCAACGTCCTGACTTTC
CDR3 protein: CATSRERGSGANVLTF
D gene: .
V gene: TRBV15
clone size: .
J gene: TRBJ2-6

CDR3 DNA: TGCGCCAGCAGCTTGGTGGGACAGGGATCCTACAATGAGCAGTTCTTC
CDR3 protein: CASSLVGQGSYNEQFF
D gene: TRBD1
V gene: TRBV5-1
clone size: .
J gene: TRBJ2-1

CDR3 DNA: TGTGCCAGCAGTGAACGGACTAGCGGGGGATCCTACAATGAGCAGTTCTTC
CDR3 protein: CASSERTSGGSYNEQFF
D gene: TRBD2
V gene: TRBV6-1
clone size: .
J gene: TRBJ2-1

CDR3 DNA: TGTGCCATCTCACTAGCGGGGGCCTACGAGCAGTACTTC
CDR3 protein: CAISLAGAYEQYF
D gene: TRBD2
V gene: TRBV2
clone size: .
J gene: TRBJ2-7

CDR3 DNA: TGTGCCAGTAGCTCTCCGGGGGCAGCGAACACTGAAGCTTTCTTT
CDR3 protein: CASSSPGAANTEAFF
D gene: .
V gene: TRBV19
clone size: .
J gene: TRBJ1-1

CDR3 DNA: TGTGCCAGCAGCTTGTCGGGGGAGAACACCGGGGAGCTGTTTTTT
CDR3 protein: CASSLSGENTGELFF
D gene: .
V gene: TRBV5-6
clone size: .
J gene: TRBJ2-2

CDR3 DNA: TGTGCCAGCAGGACAGAAAAAAGACAGGGCAATCAGCCCCAGCATTTT
CDR3 protein: CASRTEKRQGNQPQHF
D gene: .
V gene: TRBV21-1
clone size: once
J gene: TRBJ1-5

CDR3 DNA: TGTGCCAGCAGCGTAGTTCTACGTACCTCTGGGGCCAACGTCCTGACTTTC
CDR3 protein: CASSVVLRTSGANVLTF
D gene: .
V gene: TRBV9
clone size: .
J gene: TRBJ2-6

CDR3 DNA: TGTGCCAGCAGCCCCGGCGCGAAGGACTATGGCTACACCTTC
CDR3 protein: CASSPGAKDYGYTF
D gene: .
V gene: TRBV7-3
clone size: .
J gene: TRBJ1-2

CDR3 DNA: TGTGCCAGCAGCTCAGCAACCGGGACAACCTACAATGAGCAGTTCTTC
CDR3 protein: CASSSATGTTYNEQFF
D gene: .
V gene: TRBV5-4
clone size: .
J gene: TRBJ2-1

CDR3 DNA: TGTGCCAGCAGTTTATCGAGCCTCGTGGGACGGGGGTACGAGCAGTACTTC
CDR3 protein: CASSLSSLVGRGYEQYF
D gene: .
V gene: TRBV27
clone size: .
J gene: TRBJ2-7

CDR3 DNA: TGTGCCAGCTCACCTTCGATAGCGGGGGGTCTGGAGACCCAGTACTTC
CDR3 protein: CASSPSIAGGLETQYF
D gene: TRBD2
V gene: TRBV18
clone size: .
J gene: TRBJ2-5

CDR3 DNA: TGTGCCAGCAGCCGTCCCTCGCGGGAGAAGAAAAGGGAGCTGTTTTTT
CDR3 protein: CASSRPSREKKRELFF
D gene: TRBD2
V gene: TRBV5-6
clone size: .
J gene: TRBJ2-2

CDR3 DNA: TGTGCCAGCGGAACGGGGGACTATGGCTACACCTTC
CDR3 protein: CASGTGDYGYTF
D gene: .
V gene: TRBV6-5
clone size: .
J gene: TRBJ1-2

CDR3 DNA: TGTGCCAGCAGCCAGGGGACAGGGGGGTCGTACACTGAAGCTTTCTTT
CDR3 protein: CASSQGTGGSYTEAFF
D gene: TRBD1
V gene: TRBV7-9
clone size: .
J gene: TRBJ1-1

CDR3 DNA: TGTGCCAGCAGCCCTCGGGGCGGGAGGATCGACAATGAGCAGTTCTTC
CDR3 protein: CASSPRGGRIDNEQFF
D gene: TRBD2
V gene: TRBV7-9
clone size: .
J gene: TRBJ2-1

CDR3 DNA: TGTGCCAGCTCACCAATTAGTTCCACAGATACGCAGTATTTT
CDR3 protein: CASSPISSTDTQYF
D gene: .
V gene: TRBV18
clone size: .
J gene: TRBJ2-3

CDR3 DNA: TGTGCCAGCAGCCGCGCGTATGAGCAGTTCTTC
CDR3 protein: CASSRAYEQFF
D gene: .
V gene: TRBV11-2
clone size: once
J gene: TRBJ2-1

CDR3 DNA: TGTGCCAGCAGCTTGGGGAGGGTGGGCCAAGAGACCCAGTACTTC
CDR3 protein: CASSLGRVGQETQYF
D gene: .
V gene: TRBV5-4
clone size: .
J gene: TRBJ2-5

CDR3 DNA: TGTGCCAGCTCACCACCTGGGCTAGCGGGGGACGAGCAGTACTTC
CDR3 protein: CASSPPGLAGDEQYF
D gene: TRBD2
V gene: TRBV18
clone size: .
J gene: TRBJ2-7

CDR3 DNA: TGTGCCAGTAGCCCATCCCAATACGAGCAGTACTTC
CDR3 protein: CASSPSQYEQYF
D gene: .
V gene: TRBV19
clone size: .
J gene: TRBJ2-7

CDR3 DNA: TGTGCCAGCAGCTTGCGGGACAGGGGGCACACTGAAGCTTTCTTT
CDR3 protein: CASSLRDRGHTEAFF
D gene: TRBD1
V gene: TRBV5-4
clone size: .
J gene: TRBJ1-1

CDR3 DNA: TGTGCCAGCAGCTTAGCATCGGTGGCCCTAACCTACAATGAGCAGTTCTTC
CDR3 protein: CASSLASVALTYNEQFF
D gene: .
V gene: TRBV7-2
clone size: once
J gene: TRBJ2-1

CDR3 DNA: TGTGCCAGCAGCCGACAATACACAGATACGCAGTATTTT
CDR3 protein: CASSRQYTDTQYF
D gene: .
V gene: TRBV27
clone size: .
J gene: TRBJ2-3

CDR3 DNA: TGTGCCAGCAGTGAGAGGAGGGAGACCCAGTACTTC
CDR3 protein: CASSERRETQYF
D gene: .
V gene: TRBV2
clone size: once
J gene: TRBJ2-5

CDR3 DNA: TGTGCCAGCAGTGAAGTTAACCAGTTCTTC
CDR3 protein: CASSEVNQFF
D gene: .
V gene: TRBV2
clone size: .
J gene: TRBJ2-1

CDR3 DNA: TGTGCCAGCAAGGGTTCGGGGTACACCGGGGAGCTGTTTTTT
CDR3 protein: CASKGSGYTGELFF
D gene: .
V gene: TRBV2
clone size: .
J gene: TRBJ2-2

CDR3 DNA: TGTGCCAGCAGCCAGACTAGCGGGAGGTTGGGAGATACGCAGTATTTT
CDR3 protein: CASSQTSGRLGDTQYF
D gene: TRBD2
V gene: TRBV4-2
clone size: .
J gene: TRBJ2-3

CDR3 DNA: TGTGCCAGCAGCTTGGTTAGGCAGAACACTGAAGCTTTCTTT
CDR3 protein: CASSLVRQNTEAFF
D gene: .
V gene: TRBV5-5
clone size: .
J gene: TRBJ1-1

CDR3 DNA: TGCGCCAGCAGCCAAGAGGGGGCGGGAGAGGGAGATACGCAGTATTTT
CDR3 protein: CASSQEGAGEGDTQYF
D gene: .
V gene: TRBV4-3
clone size: .
J gene: TRBJ2-3